This T cell receptor beta chain was identified in a study of shared clonotypes between healthy human individuals. Study in general: For every donor, three CD4 naive, three CD4 memory, two CD8 naive and one CD8 memory plates were used.

Naive CD8 cells lacked CD45RO, underwent positive selection for CCR7 and left out terminally differentiated effector memory CD45RA+ cells. For this clone: Antigen: not known.

Sorted-subset replicate PCR reactions contained about 200 ng DNA, corresponding to some 28,000 T cell genomes. Only in-frame clones appear in the TCRdb table, and some are missing; sequencing was by immunoSEQ multiplex PCR. The table has hundreds of thousands of clones, 92% seen once; the top ten hold 24%. General study findings and limits: Generally, naive subsets came out with larger estimated richness than memory subsets. Clonotypes that were shared across a few donors made up roughly 5.2% of naive CD4 clonotypes.

The CDR3 totals 13 residues. V lost 4 bases, J lost 7 bases, and 3 bases stayed unmatched. The germline CDR1 and CDR2 sequences are MRHNA and SNTAGT. The chain uses TRBV6-4 and TRBJ2-1; 8 bases fit TRBD2. The receptor's source is a man aged 30-40 years in good health. Sequencing used naive CD8+ T cells sorted from blood. DNA for the CDR3: TGTGCCAGCAGTGGAGCGGGAGAGAATGAGCAGTTCTTC. It encodes CASSGAGENEQFF.